This entry lists 2 T cell receptor beta chains sequenced from one sample in a study of cytomegalovirus exposure and HLA in healthy donors. Primers included in the PCR were 60 Vbeta and 13 Jbeta primers. The assay was immunoSEQ multiplex PCR, and TCRdb's table has in-frame clones only and misses some. This sample carries over 100,000 clones, 65% to 90% of them seen once, and the ten largest clones take about 2%. The material sequenced was PBMCs. These receptors all stem from a man aged 30-40 years in good health and CMV-seronegative.

This chain joins TRBV19 and TRBJ2-7; D may be TRBD2 (5 bases). The CDR3 consists of 16 residues. Germline assignment: CDR1 LNHDA and CDR2 SQIVND (reference sequence). V was shortened by 1 base and J by 0 bases, with 13 bases between the two germline ends. The chain's CDR3 is CASSIGGETSSYEQYF. The CDR3 region has the DNA TGTGCCAGTAGTATAGGAGGAGAAACTAGCTCCTACGAGCAGTACTTC.

V and J are TRBV19 and TRBJ1-1; D is ambiguous. CDR1 is LNHDA and CDR2 is SQIVND in the germline V gene (reference sequence). The germline V and J ends were trimmed by 1 base and 11 bases, with 17 bases remaining between them. The CDR3 totals 14 residues. CDR3 in amino acids: CASSIAPGGLEAFF. The CDR3 region has the DNA TGTGCCAGTAGTATAGCCCCTGGAGGTCTAGAGGCTTTCTTT.